Reported below is one T cell receptor beta chain. This receptor's antigen is unknown. The sample holds no much larger clone one base away, and base qualities are not on file. Trimmed from V: 0 bases; trimmed from J: 5 bases; junction bases lacking a gene match: 0. The CDR3 runs 14 residues from the cysteine to the phenylalanine. Solely the CDR3 DNA is kept, with 42 bases framed from the first base. From the germline V gene (reference sequence), CDR1 is GTSNPN and CDR2 is SVGIG. The data derive from a study of OX40 agonist ivuxolimab in advanced cancers. Context from the whole study: The costimulatory receptor OX40 (CD134) was targeted by ivuxolimab, a fully human IgG2 agonistic monoclonal antibody. A male proportion of 82.7% and a mean age of 60 years, ranging from 23 to 79, were recorded for the dose-escalation cohort. The paper reports the monotherapy dose-escalation portion (N ≈ 50 patients) of the phase I ivuxolimab trial. Partial responses were achieved by three dose-escalation patients, of whom one had hepatocellular carcinoma and two had cutaneous melanoma. Of the 50 to 55 dose-escalation patients, hepatocellular carcinoma was present in about 19, melanoma in about 15, renal cell carcinoma in 9 and head and neck cancer in 9. Intravenous ivuxolimab was administered to patients every 2 weeks at six dose levels: 0.01, 0.1, 0.3, 1.5, 3 and 10 mg/kg. Patients were allowed to have had prior anti-PD-1, anti-PD-L1 or anti-CTLA-4 therapy, and around 43% of the dose-escalation patients had been treated with checkpoint inhibitors. The purpose of peripheral TCRbeta sequencing was to test whether ivuxolimab changed TCR sequence diversity and led to clonal T-cell expansion. Study-wide findings and limitations: Low levels of normalized T-cell clonal expansion were also seen in some nonresponding patients. Antigen specificity was not determined for the clonally expanded peripheral T cells. Clonal expansion of both CD4+ and CD8+ blood T cells was observed from baseline to week 6 at doses 0.1 to 3.0 mg/kg. After ivuxolimab, more expanded clones were found on average in CD8+ T cells than in CD4+ T cells. In the 0.1-3.0 mg/kg groups, partial responders were among the patients with the lowest normalized peripheral clonal expansion, particularly in CD8+ T cells.

Genomic DNA was isolated from the sorted cells so that the TCRbeta CDR3 region could be sequenced. TCRbeta CDR3 regions were sequenced using the immunoSEQ Assay. Here the immuneACCESS table is served through TCRdb, limited to in-frame sequences with V and J called. Missing clones are a known gap in these copies; in checked studies unresolved V genes cover under half, and the rest lacks a known reason. The sample records tens of thousands of clones, 86% of which are singletons. The ten largest clones add up to approximately 1.2% of the sample. The trial excluded patients who had a history of autoimmune disease or who were on systemic immunosuppression. Peripheral blood for TCR sequencing was collected from all dose cohorts at baseline, on cycle 4 day 1, and on cycle 7 day 1. The samples were taken from a phase I, first-in-human, multicenter, open-label dose-escalation trial of ivuxolimab. The trial enrolled adults with locally advanced or metastatic head and neck squamous cell, hepatocellular, melanoma or renal cell carcinoma. CD4+ and CD8+ T cells were sorted separately from peripheral blood before TCR sequencing.

This chain is built from TRBV30 and TRBJ1-6, with TRBD1 identical over 8 junction bases. The receptor comes from an adult with an advanced solid tumor such as melanoma, head and neck, liver or kidney cancer. The material was CD4+ or CD8+ T cells sorted from blood, obtained in a trial of the OX40 agonist ivuxolimab. The nucleotides read TGTGCCTGGAGTGTACAGGGGGATAATTCACCCCTCCACTTT. Translated, this gives CAWSVQGDNSPLHF.